This T cell receptor beta chain was sequenced for a study of cytomegalovirus exposure and HLA in healthy donors. Libraries were prepared by immunoSEQ multiplex PCR; TCRdb keeps only in-frame clonotypes and omits some of them. This table has fewer than 150,000 clones, less than 90% appearing once. The CDR3 length is 18 residues. Germline CDR1 is MGHRA and CDR2 is YSYEKL. The V gene lost 5 bases and the J gene lost 0 bases, with 19 bases spanning the gap. It was the approximately 120-subject validation cohort, separate from the 666-subject first cohort, to which the donors belonged. V is TRBV4-1 and J is TRBJ1-4; D remains unclear. Sequenced: PBMCs. The receptor was isolated from a man aged 18 to 35 in good health and CMV-seropositive. This CDR3 reads CASSGGLLAITTNEKLFF. DNA of the CDR3: TGCGCCAGCAGCGGCGGTCTTCTAGCGATTACAACTAATGAAAAACTGTTTTTT.